These T cell receptor beta chains were read from a single sample in a study of blood T cells in healthy people across ages. One entry per CDR3 protein, called by TCRdb with MiXCR from the 5' RACE reads. The repertoire holds under 2 million distinct CDR3 sequences, with around 35% as singletons. Sequencing was performed on blood. These TCRs come from a woman younger than 45 in good health. The CDR3 runs from the conserved cysteine through the conserved F or W. A D gene is named only where the DNA matches it firmly. Not all rows give a size; the values are once, few, many and, for expanded clones, a class.

cdr3_nt cdr3_aa j_call d_call clone_size v_call
TGTGCCAGCAGCCAGTGGGCAGGGGCGAACACCGGGGAGCTGTTTTTT CASSQWAGANTGELFF TRBJ2-2 . . TRBV16
TGCAGTGCTAGGCCCGGGACAGGGGTAGAGACCCAGTACTTC CSARPGTGVETQYF TRBJ2-5 TRBD1 . TRBV20-1
TGCGCCAGCAGCTCCCATGGACCCGACACTGAAGCTTTCTTT CASSSHGPDTEAFF TRBJ1-1 . . TRBV5-1
TGTGCCAGCAGCCAAGATGGGGCAGACAATCAGCCCCAGCATTTT CASSQDGADNQPQHF TRBJ1-5 . . TRBV4-2
TGTGCCAGCGGGACTGGGGCGGGGAGCTCCTACAATGAGCAGTTCTTC CASGTGAGSSYNEQFF TRBJ2-1 . few TRBV7-9
TGTGCCATCAGTGAGCCCACAGTCAACTACGAGCAGTACTTC CAISEPTVNYEQYF TRBJ2-7 . few TRBV10-3
TGTGCCAGCAGCTTCGGGGCGGGCCAGGGCGGGCAGTATTTT CASSFGAGQGGQYF TRBJ2-3 . . TRBV7-6
TGTGCCAGCAGCCAATATGGGGGGTCTTACCCCCACGAGCAGTACTTC CASSQYGGSYPHEQYF TRBJ2-7 . few TRBV14
TGCGCCAGCAGCTTGGAACGGGGCCGGGCAGCTTTCTTT CASSLERGRAAFF TRBJ1-1 . . TRBV5-1
TGTGCCAGCAAGGGGCTAGCGGGCGAGCAGTACTTC CASKGLAGEQYF TRBJ2-7 TRBD2 many TRBV6-5
TGCAGTGCAACTACCCTCGGACAGGGCGAGTCCTACGAGCAGTACTTC CSATTLGQGESYEQYF TRBJ2-7 TRBD1 . TRBV20-1
TGCGCCAGCAGCCAGTGGTTAGGTAGCAATCAGCCCCAGCATTTT CASSQWLGSNQPQHF TRBJ1-5 . . TRBV4-1
TGTGCCAGCAGCGTAGGGGATAGCGGGGGGGGTTTCGAGACCCAGTACTTC CASSVGDSGGGFETQYF TRBJ2-5 TRBD2 few TRBV9
TGTGCCAGCAGTTTCTTACAGGGGGCTCGGAATTCACCCCTCCACTTT CASSFLQGARNSPLHF TRBJ1-6 TRBD1 . TRBV27
TGCGCCAGCAGCTTGACCGAGGGGCAGGTTGCTTTCTTT CASSLTEGQVAFF TRBJ1-1 . once TRBV5-1
TGTGCCAGCAGTACATCGGGACTAGCAGGGGATACGCAGTATTTT CASSTSGLAGDTQYF TRBJ2-3 TRBD2 . TRBV6-6
TGCAGTGCTATAGGCGGGAGGGAACCAGATACGCAGTATTTT CSAIGGREPDTQYF TRBJ2-3 TRBD2 few TRBV20-1
TGTGCCATCAGTGGTTGGCAGGGAGGTGAGACCCAGTACTTC CAISGWQGGETQYF TRBJ2-5 . . TRBV10-3
TGCAGTGCGACTAGCGGGAGTTACGAGCAGTACTTC CSATSGSYEQYF TRBJ2-7 TRBD2 few TRBV20-1
TGTGCCAGCAGCCTGGTGGGACAGGGGTTGGACGAGCAGTACTTC CASSLVGQGLDEQYF TRBJ2-7 TRBD1 . TRBV5-5
TGTGCCAGCAGTGCCGGTGACAGGGGGTACGAGACCCAGTACTTC CASSAGDRGYETQYF TRBJ2-5 . few TRBV21-1
TGTGCCACCAGCAGAGATCACGCGGGAGGCCCCCCAGTCACGCAGTATTTT CATSRDHAGGPPVTQYF TRBJ2-3 TRBD2 . TRBV15
TGTGCCAGCAGCTTATATTCGGGACAGGAATACGAGCAGTACTTC CASSLYSGQEYEQYF TRBJ2-7 TRBD1 . TRBV7-2
TGTGCCACCTACATGGGACAGGGCTACGAGCAGTACTTC CATYMGQGYEQYF TRBJ2-7 TRBD1 . TRBV6-4
TGTGCCAGCAGCAAAGTGGGCTATGGCTACACCTTC CASSKVGYGYTF TRBJ1-2 . few TRBV9
TGTGCCAGCAGCTTAGTACGGGGCGGTGGTGAAAAACTGTTTTTT CASSLVRGGGEKLFF TRBJ1-4 . few TRBV7-9
TGCGCCAGCAGCCTCCGGACAGACCAAGAGACCCAGTACTTC CASSLRTDQETQYF TRBJ2-5 . many TRBV4-1
TGTGCCAGCTCACCACCGGGGGGCTATGAAGCTTTCTTT CASSPPGGYEAFF TRBJ1-1 . . TRBV18
TGCAGCGTTGAATTTGTGACTAGCGGGAGGGCCAATGAGCAGTTCTTC CSVEFVTSGRANEQFF TRBJ2-1 TRBD2 few TRBV29-1
TGCGCCAGCAGCTTTTACGGGCCGATGCCAGAGACCCAGTACTTC CASSFYGPMPETQYF TRBJ2-5 . . TRBV5-1
TGTGCCAGCAGCCCAGGGGGCTTGACAGATACGCAGTATTTT CASSPGGLTDTQYF TRBJ2-3 TRBD1 many TRBV12-3/TRBV12-4
TGTGCCAGCAGTCAACGCTCAGGGGTCCAAGAGACCCAGTACTTC CASSQRSGVQETQYF TRBJ2-5 . few TRBV4-2
TGCAGTGCTTCTAACGGGGGGTATGAGCAGTTCTTC CSASNGGYEQFF TRBJ2-1 TRBD2 few TRBV20-1
TGCAGTGCTAGAGATCCTTACAGGGGATACACAGATACGCAGTATTTT CSARDPYRGYTDTQYF TRBJ2-3 TRBD1 . TRBV20-1